This TCR beta chain derives from a study of cytomegalovirus exposure and HLA in healthy donors. As concerns this clone: Antigen specificity is unknown.

In the PCR, 60 Vbeta and 13 Jbeta primers were used. Measured with immunoSEQ multiplex PCR; TCRdb has only the in-frame clones, and not every one. The table lists about 94,000 clones, nearly 80% of them singletons. Whole-study findings and limits: Later analysis placed DRB1 highest and HLA-C lowest in TCR association rates, which differed by HLA locus. Later analysis found that TCR beta chains associated with HLA were more clonally expanded than other, equally common chains. Of the V segments, some could not be distinguished, including TRBV6-2 and TRBV6-3, and were excluded. Most subjects had HLA-A and HLA-B alleles reportedly predicted accurately by TCR beta sequences.

Germline values: CDR1 SGHTA, CDR2 FQGNSA. This CDR3 has 16 residues. V dropped 8 bases and J dropped 4; count of bases not matched to a gene: 13. The chain employs TRBV7-2 and TRBJ1-2, with TRBD1 identical over 10 bases. The sequenced material came from PBMCs. The sequence was collected from a woman aged 40 to 50 in good health and CMV-seronegative. The CDR3 sequence: CASRPGQGRLGYGYTF. The DNA for the CDR3 is TGTGCCAGCCGCCCGGGACAGGGGCGGTTAGGCTATGGCTACACCTTC.